The 19 T cell receptor beta chains below come from one sample, sequenced in a study of CD8 T cells in Susac syndrome. Reverse transcription of roughly 0.5 to 1 ug RNA was carried out with random hexamers. One entry per CDR3 protein results from TCRdb running MiXCR on the immunoSEQ multiplex PCR reads. Seen here are approximately 180,000 distinct CDR3 sequences, roughly 92% observed once, and the top ten hold roughly 0.094%. Sequencing used CD4+ T cells from PBMCs. These receptors were obtained from a human donor with multiple sclerosis.

The chain links TRBV7-2 to TRBJ2-7; the D gene is possibly TRBD1 (6 bases). Germline V CDR1 and CDR2: SGHTA, FQGNSA. Trimming removed 4 bases at V and 2 bases at J, with 12 bases between. CDR3 length: 14 residues. The CDR3, as DNA: TGTGCCAGCAGCTCCCAACAGGGAGCCTACGAGCAGTACTTC. Translated, it gives CASSSQQGAYEQYF. Full variable domain (rest looked up from reference TRBV7-2 and TRBJ2-7): GAGVSQSPSNKVTEKGKDVELRCDPISGHTALYWYRQSLGQGLEFLIYFQGNSAPDKSGLPSDRFSAERTGGSVSTLTIQRTQQEDSAVYLCASSSQQGAYEQYFGPGTRLTVT.

This clonotype was recorded a few times. V and J are TRBV27 and TRBJ2-7; the D gene could be TRBD1 or TRBD2 (6 bases each). V was cut by 2 bases and J by 4 bases, with 12 bases left in between. The CDR3 covers 14 residues. Germline V lookup: CDR1 MNHEY, CDR2 SMNVEV (reference sequence). CDR3 sequence reads: CASSLKGGPYEQYF. CDR3 DNA: TGTGCCAGCAGTTTAAAGGGGGGACCATACGAGCAGTACTTC.

The genes are TRBV24-1 and TRBJ1-5; TRBD1 agrees at 7 bases. The CDR3 extends over 15 amino acids. The V and J ends lost 4 bases and 9 bases, in that order; junction bases with no gene match: 11. Germline assignment: CDR1 KGHDR and CDR2 SFDVKD. Here the CDR3 reads CATSDTTGEEWPQHF. Written as DNA, the CDR3 is TGTGCCACCAGTGACACTACAGGGGAGGAGTGGCCCCAGCATTTT.

The J gene is TRBJ2-3, the V gene TRBV6-6, with 13 bases lining up with TRBD2. The CDR3 totals 15 residues. Trimming at V came to 6 bases and at J to 7 bases, leaving 7 bases not matched to a gene. Germline lookup yields CDR1 MNHNY and CDR2 SVGAGI (reference sequence). In nucleotides, the CDR3 is TGTGCCAGCAGGTCTACTAGCGGGGGGGCTAATACGCAGTATTTT. Translated: CASRSTSGGANTQYF.

The table lists this clonotype with a few counts. The chain has TRBV3-1 and TRBJ1-1, with D perhaps TRBD1 (6 bases). Trimming removed 1 base from V and 4 bases from J, with 7 bases in between. Germline assignment: CDR1 LGHDT and CDR2 YNNKEL (reference sequence). The CDR3 covers 13 residues. Written as DNA, the CDR3 is TGTGCCAGCAGCCAAGGAGGGGGCACTGAAGCTTTCTTT. Residues: CASSQGGGTEAFF.

The V gene is TRBV12-3 or TRBV12-4, the J gene TRBJ2-7, with D maybe TRBD1 (6 bases). The CDR3 sequence is 14 residues long. V lost 1 base to trimming and J lost 2 bases, with 9 bases between them. CDR3 amino acids: CASSLGQDTYEQYF. CDR3 sequence (DNA): TGTGCCAGCAGTTTAGGACAGGATACCTACGAGCAGTACTTC.

The genes are TRBV12-3 or TRBV12-4 and TRBJ2-2; D not resolved. CDR3 length: 13 amino acids. V was trimmed by 2 bases and J by 6 bases, leaving 7 bases between them. The CDR3 protein is CASSLTASGELFF. The DNA of the CDR3 is TGTGCCAGCAGTTTAACCGCTTCCGGGGAGCTGTTTTTT.

The V call is TRBV30, the J call TRBJ2-1, with TRBD2 identical over 7 bases. The trim removed 0 bases at V and 8 bases at J, leaving 13 bases unmatched. This CDR3 contains 16 residues. The V gene's germline CDR1 is GTSNPN and CDR2 SVGIG (reference sequence). The CDR3 loop is CAWSVLGATAGDEQFF. The CDR3 bases are TGTGCCTGGAGTGTACTTGGGGCGACCGCGGGGGATGAGCAGTTCTTC.

J is TRBJ2-2 and V is TRBV7-9; TRBD2 is a possible D gene (5 bases). The CDR3 covers 19 residues. Germline CDR1 SEHNR, CDR2 FQNEAQ (reference sequence). With 0 bases removed from V and 5 bases from J, the gap between germline ends came to 22 bases. CDR3 sequence (DNA): TGTGCCAGCAGCTTAGCGAAACTGAGTCGAGGGTTGGAAACCGGGGAGCTGTTTTTT. Its protein is CASSLAKLSRGLETGELFF.

CDR3 loop: CASSYPRGVVTGELFF. Written as DNA, the CDR3 is TGTGCCAGCAGTTACCCGCGGGGGGTGGTCACCGGGGAGCTGTTTTTT. This sequence joins TRBV6-5 and TRBJ2-2; 8 positions match TRBD2. This CDR3 comprises 16 residues. V was pared by 2 bases and J by 4 bases, with 6 bases of the junction left unmatched. The germline V gene has CDR1 MNHEY and CDR2 SVGAGI.

The gene calls are TRBV5-1 and TRBJ2-3, with D perhaps assigned TRBD1 or TRBD2 (5 bases each). CDR3 size: 18 residues. The V end lost 0 bases, the J end lost 2 bases, and 19 bases lay between the germline ends. Germline loops: CDR1 SGHRS, CDR2 YFSETQ. In nucleotides, the CDR3 is TGCGCCAGCAGCTTGGCCCGGGACCACCACGGACCCACAGATACGCAGTATTTT. Translation gives CASSLARDHHGPTDTQYF.

The chain uses TRBV19 and TRBJ2-7; 8 nucleotides match TRBD2. Germline CDR1 reads LNHDA; CDR2 reads SQIVND (reference sequence). The V and J ends lost 5 bases and 2 bases, in that order; junction bases with no gene match: 5. The CDR3 contains 14 residues. CDR3 region: CASSYSGTAYEQYF. As DNA, the CDR3 is TGTGCCAGTAGTTATAGCGGGACGGCCTACGAGCAGTACTTC. Drawing the rest from reference TRBV19 and TRBJ2-7, the complete variable domain is DGGITQSPKYLFRKEGQNVTLSCEQNLNHDAMYWYRQDPGQGLRLIYYSQIVNDFQKGDIAEGYSVSREKKESFPLTVTSAQKNPTAFYLCASSYSGTAYEQYFGPGTRLTVT.

The chain links TRBV6-5 to TRBJ1-4; 9 bases fit TRBD1. The V and J ends lost 4 bases and 6 bases, in that order; junction bases with no gene match: 6. This CDR3 spans 15 amino acids. The germline CDR1 and CDR2 sequences are MNHEY and SVGAGI. CDR3 residues: CASSSLTGGDEKLFF. Here the CDR3 DNA reads TGTGCCAGCAGTTCCCTGACAGGGGGGGATGAAAAACTGTTTTTT.

The chain combines TRBV12-3 or TRBV12-4 with TRBJ1-4; 7 nucleotides match TRBD1. Losses at the gene ends were 5 bases for V and 8 bases for J; bases not matched to a gene: 8. The CDR3 has 14 amino acids. CDR3 region: CASSPGTVGEKLFF. In nucleotides, the CDR3 is TGTGCCAGCAGTCCCGGGACAGTTGGCGAAAAACTGTTTTTT.

CDR3 residues: CASSPMAGNTIYF. The CDR3 DNA follows: TGTGCCAGCAGTCCGATGGCTGGAAACACCATATATTTT. This sequence joins TRBV12-3 or TRBV12-4 and TRBJ1-3; D is ambiguous. This CDR3 is 13 amino acids long. Trimming cost V 5 bases and J 2 bases, with 7 bases left between them.

This clonotype came up once. This sequence joins TRBV3-1 and TRBJ2-7; 8 bases map to TRBD1. The CDR3 is 17 residues long. CDR1 is LGHDT, CDR2 YNNKEL, per germline (reference sequence). The trim removed 3 bases at V and 6 bases at J, leaving 16 bases unmatched. Here the CDR3 DNA reads TGTGCCAGCAGCCATCCCCCGGACAGGGCCATACTCGGCGAGCAGTACTTC. This codes for CASSHPPDRAILGEQYF.

This chain connects TRBV28 to TRBJ2-7, with TRBD2 matching 9 bases. Trimming cost V 8 bases and J 0 bases; bases outside gene matches: 2. This CDR3 contains 13 residues. CDR1 is MDHEN, CDR2 SYDVKM, per germline. CDR3 in DNA: TGTGCCAGCCATAGCGGGAGCTCCTACGAGCAGTACTTC. Translated, it gives CASHSGSSYEQYF.

This chain uses TRBV4-2 with TRBJ2-6; D may be TRBD1 (5 bases). This CDR3 is 18 amino acids long. Trimming took off 0 bases at V and 0 bases at J, with 12 bases between the two ends. CDR1 and CDR2 (germline): LGHNA, YNFKEQ. CDR3 DNA sequence: TGTGCCAGCAGCCAAGATACCGACAGCCACTCTGGGGCCAACGTCCTGACTTTC. Its protein is CASSQDTDSHSGANVLTF.

The chain carries TRBV11-2 and TRBJ2-7; D is undetermined. The length of the CDR3 is 13 residues. Looked up from germline, CDR1 is SGHAT and CDR2 is FQNNGV. Trimming pared 1 base from V and 0 bases from J, leaving 4 bases between. CDR3 amino acids: CASSLVPSYEQYF. The CDR3 DNA follows: TGTGCCAGCAGCTTAGTTCCCTCCTACGAGCAGTACTTC. The whole variable domain, filled in from reference TRBV11-2 and TRBJ2-7, reads EAGVAQSPRYKIIEKRQSVAFWCNPISGHATLYWYQQILGQGPKLLIQFQNNGVVDDSQLPKDRFSAERLKGVDSTLKIQPAKLEDSAVYLCASSLVPSYEQYFGPGTRLTVT.